This T cell receptor (beta chain) was retrieved from a study of beta chain features in type 1 diabetes. Whole-study results and caveats: Patients with Type 1 diabetes showed moderately but significantly shorter TCRB CDR3s in all four CD4+ subsets.

What was sequenced were expressed TCRB transcripts, since all of the isolated RNA had been reverse transcribed. Using immunoSEQ multiplex PCR, the repertoire was profiled, and TCRdb retains in-frame clones only, with some absent. Of 500,000 to 650,000 clones listed, 9.5% to 15% were seen once; the top ten hold over 0.1%. This clone came up a few times. Its antigen is undetermined. Isolation of CD4+ naive, central memory, regulatory and stem cell-like memory cells was achieved by sorting via CD45RO/CCR7/CD25/CD127/CD95/CD27. Unmatched junction bases numbered 7, after V lost 2 bases and J lost 7 bases. In germline, CDR1 is SGHTA, CDR2 FQGTGA. CDR3 length: 14 amino acids.

The receptor's source is a man aged 25-45 years with type 1 diabetes. The chain couples TRBV7-3 to TRBJ1-2, with 7 nucleotides matching TRBD1. The sample was naive CD4+ T cells from blood. The CDR3 reads CASSLETGDSGYTF. The CDR3 DNA reads as TGTGCCAGCAGCTTAGAAACAGGGGACTCTGGCTACACCTTC.